Here is one T cell receptor (beta chain) with its context. Its cognate antigen is unknown. This specimen belongs to a study of beta chain features in type 1 diabetes. V was cut by 0 bases and J by 5 bases, with 9 bases left in between. Germline V gene data show CDR1 as GTSNPN and CDR2 as SVGIG (reference sequence). The CDR3 has 13 amino acids. Each donor gave one heparinised blood draw averaging approximately 120 mL. Study-level points and caveats: VDJ junctions sequenced from type 1 diabetes patients showed fewer insertions and more deletions.

The whole isolated RNA underwent reverse transcription, so sequencing captured expressed TCRB transcripts. Clones were sequenced by immunoSEQ multiplex PCR, and TCRdb holds only the in-frame ones, with some missing. The sample has 450,000 to 550,000 clones, roughly 31% seen once. What was sequenced was naive CD4+ T cells from blood. This TCR derives from a man younger than 35 in good health. The V gene is TRBV30, the J gene TRBJ2-3; no clear D. CDR3 DNA: TGTGCCTGGAGTGTAAAAGGTCAAGATACGCAGTATTTT. Translating it yields CAWSVKGQDTQYF.